These 11 T cell receptor beta chains were all obtained from the same sample, sequenced in a study of cytomegalovirus exposure and HLA in healthy donors. Primers: 60 Vbeta forward and 13 Jbeta reverse. Only in-frame clones appear in the TCRdb table, and some are missing; sequencing was by immunoSEQ multiplex PCR. The table records some 120,000 clones, roughly 62% of them present only once. Sequences were obtained from PBMCs. The receptors originated from a man aged 25 to 45 in good health and CMV-seropositive.

The V and J genes are TRBV2 and TRBJ1-2, with a weak D call TRBD1 (5 bases). This CDR3 is built from 12 residues. CDR1 is SNHLY, CDR2 FYNNEI, per germline. The germline V and J ends were trimmed by 7 bases and 7 bases, with 13 bases remaining between them. The CDR3 nucleotides read TGTGCCAGCATGGACACCCTACGTGGCTACACCTTC. Amino acids: CASMDTLRGYTF.

This clone was counted between two and nine times. The CDR3 sequence is CASSLEAGGGQFF. The CDR3 DNA reads as TGTGCCAGCAGCTTGGAAGCCGGGGGGGGGCAGTTCTTC. V is TRBV5-6 and J is TRBJ2-1; 8 nucleotides align to TRBD2. CDR3 length equals 13 residues. CDR1 and CDR2 from the germline V gene are SGHDT and YYEEEE. V lost 0 bases and J lost 12; bases outside the gene matches: 5.

This sequence joins TRBV5-1 and TRBJ2-5; 9 bases line up with TRBD2. CDR3 length equals 16 residues. From germline, CDR1 is SGHRS and CDR2 YFSETQ. The V segment lost 2 bases and the J segment 4 bases; nucleotides outside the gene matches: 9. The CDR3 protein is CASSFSGSVIVETQYF. CDR3 DNA sequence: TGCGCCAGCAGCTTTAGCGGGAGTGTGATTGTAGAGACCCAGTACTTC.

The chain employs TRBV6-5 and TRBJ1-5; TRBD1 agrees at 10 bases. This CDR3 is 15 amino acids long. The V segment lost 8 bases and the J segment 5 bases; nucleotides outside the gene matches: 9. CDR1 is MNHEY and CDR2 is SVGAGI in the germline V gene. CDR3 coding DNA: TGTGCCAGCGCACCGGACAGGGGGGAGGATCAGCCCCAGCATTTT. It translates to CASAPDRGEDQPQHF.

The chain couples TRBV7-9 to TRBJ2-1; D ambiguous. The CDR3 contains 15 residues. Germline CDR1 is SEHNR and CDR2 is FQNEAQ (reference sequence). V was pared by 2 bases and J by 4 bases, with 12 bases between. Here the CDR3 DNA reads TGTGCCAGCAGCTTAATCCTTAGCCATTACAATGAGCAGTTCTTC. Its protein is CASSLILSHYNEQFF.

CDR3 DNA sequence: TGTGCCAGCAGCCGTACAGGGTCCTATAATTCACCCCTCCACTTT. This gives the protein CASSRTGSYNSPLHF. The chain links TRBV9 to TRBJ1-6, with a weak D call TRBD1 (6 bases). V gave up 4 bases and J gave up 1 base, with 9 bases separating them. This CDR3 comprises 15 residues. The germline CDR1 and CDR2 sequences are SGDLS and YYNGEE.

The chain has TRBV5-4 and TRBJ2-1; 7 bases are shared with TRBD2. V trimming: 0 bases; J trimming: 3 bases; junction bases outside the gene matches: 0. Germline assignment: CDR1 SGHNT and CDR2 YYREEE (reference sequence). CDR3 length: 14 amino acids. Here the CDR3 reads CASSLGDYYNEQFF. In DNA form, the CDR3 reads TGTGCCAGCAGCTTGGGGGACTACTACAATGAGCAGTTCTTC.

V and J are TRBV28 and TRBJ2-7, with 9 bases that match TRBD2. Germline trimming cut 5 bases from V and 2 bases from J; bases unmatched to any gene: 13. The CDR3 consists of 17 residues. Germline V gene data show CDR1 as MDHEN and CDR2 as SYDVKM. Here the CDR3 DNA reads TGTGCCAGCAGTGGGAGACCGGGACTAGCCTGGACCTACGAGCAGTACTTC. Its protein product is CASSGRPGLAWTYEQYF. Full variable domain (missing parts from reference TRBV28 and TRBJ2-7): DVKVTQSSRYLVKRTGEKVFLECVQDMDHENMFWYRQDPGLGLRLIYFSYDVKMKEKGDIPEGYSVSREKKERFSLILESASTNQTSMYLCASSGRPGLAWTYEQYFGPGTRLTVT.

The chain couples TRBV6-6 to TRBJ1-4; D is possibly TRBD1 (6 bases). V lost 6 bases, J lost 14 bases, and 16 bases lay in between. CDR3 length: 12 amino acids. Germline V gives CDR1 MNHNY, CDR2 SVGAGI (reference sequence). The CDR3 loop reads CASRPQGVQLFF. CDR3 nucleotide sequence: TGTGCCAGCAGACCACAGGGAGTTCAGCTGTTTTTT.

The rearrangement joins TRBV7-6 to TRBJ1-1; no reliable D call. From germline, CDR1 is SGHVS and CDR2 FNYEAQ. The length of the CDR3 is 13 residues. Trimming left V 5 bases short and J 3 bases short, with 10 bases between. The CDR3 nucleotides are TGTGCCAGCAGCCGGCAGGAGGACACTGAAGCTTTCTTT. Its protein product is CASSRQEDTEAFF.

The J gene is TRBJ1-2, the V gene TRBV10-2, with 9 bases that match TRBD1. The CDR3 loop spans 19 amino acids. V was clipped by 0 bases and J by 4 bases; unmatched bases: 15. In germline, CDR1 is WSHSY, CDR2 SAAADI. This chain's CDR3 is CASSESQGAIFSIGYGYTF. The CDR3 bases are TGCGCCAGCAGTGAGTCACAGGGGGCGATTTTTTCTATCGGCTATGGCTACACCTTC.